The rows below give T cell receptor beta chains drawn from one sample of a study of chemoradiotherapy in HPV16-positive cancers. Clones were sequenced by immunoSEQ multiplex PCR, and TCRdb holds only the in-frame ones, with some missing. The table shows 9,500 to 15,000 clones, with roughly nine tenths occurring only once. The material sequenced was blood, taken from a patient who underwent chemoradiotherapy. The receptors derive from a human donor with HPV-associated anogenital cancer. Each CDR3 is given with its conserved first and last residue. The D gene is left open where the match is weak. Clone size is shown for a subset of rows, as once, few, many or a class of expanded clone.

d_gene: -; j_gene: TRBJ1-2; abundance: -; v_gene: TRBV28; CDR3nt: TGTGCCAGCATTCCTGGGGGGTCAGGCGAGATTAACTATGGCTACACCTTC; CDR3aa: CASIPGGSGEINYGYTF
d_gene: -; j_gene: TRBJ1-5; abundance: -; v_gene: TRBV7-3; CDR3nt: TGTGCCAGCAGCTCCCGGGCAGGGGTGAGCAATCAGCCCCAGCATTTT; CDR3aa: CASSSRAGVSNQPQHF
d_gene: -; j_gene: TRBJ1-5; abundance: -; v_gene: TRBV7-2; CDR3nt: TGTGCCAGCAGCCCCGGGGTGTTTGGTAGCAATCAGCCCCAGCATTTT; CDR3aa: CASSPGVFGSNQPQHF
d_gene: TRBD1; j_gene: TRBJ1-5; abundance: once; v_gene: TRBV11-2; CDR3nt: TGTGCCAGCAGCGTGGGACAGAATCAGCCCCAGCATTTT; CDR3aa: CASSVGQNQPQHF
d_gene: -; j_gene: TRBJ2-3; abundance: few; v_gene: TRBV11-3; CDR3nt: TGTGCCAGCAGCCCCAGGGCGGGGGATACGCAGTATTTT; CDR3aa: CASSPRAGDTQYF
d_gene: -; j_gene: TRBJ2-2; abundance: -; v_gene: TRBV7-2; CDR3nt: TGTGCCAGCAGCCCCTCCCTAACCGGGGAGCTGTTTTTT; CDR3aa: CASSPSLTGELFF
d_gene: -; j_gene: TRBJ2-2; abundance: -; v_gene: TRBV11-2; CDR3nt: TGTGCCAGCAGCCCCCAAGTCGTCGGGGAGCTGTTTTTT; CDR3aa: CASSPQVVGELFF
d_gene: -; j_gene: TRBJ2-3; abundance: few; v_gene: TRBV28; CDR3nt: TGTGCCAGCAGTTTTGCGGGGCCGCAAGATACGCAGTATTTT; CDR3aa: CASSFAGPQDTQYF
d_gene: -; j_gene: TRBJ1-5; abundance: few; v_gene: TRBV4-1; CDR3nt: TGCGCCAGCAGCCAAGATCCTTACCTCCTTTCGACAGCCCCGGACGGAACCAAGCATTTT; CDR3aa: CASSQDPYLLSTAPDGTKHF
d_gene: TRBD2; j_gene: TRBJ2-1; abundance: -; v_gene: TRBV5-6; CDR3nt: TGTGCCAGCAGCCGCCTAGCGGGGGGTTATGAGCAGTTCTTC; CDR3aa: CASSRLAGGYEQFF
d_gene: -; j_gene: TRBJ1-5; abundance: -; v_gene: TRBV30; CDR3nt: TGTGCCTGGAGTCCATCCGGCCTCAGGGGTCAGCCCCAGCATTTT; CDR3aa: CAWSPSGLRGQPQHF
d_gene: -; j_gene: TRBJ2-7; abundance: -; v_gene: TRBV7-2; CDR3nt: TGTGCCAGCAGCGTAACATTCACGTCCACCTACGAGCAGTACTTC; CDR3aa: CASSVTFTSTYEQYF
d_gene: TRBD1; j_gene: TRBJ1-3; abundance: -; v_gene: TRBV11-3; CDR3nt: TGTGCCAGCAGCCCAGGACAGGGCCCTGGAAACACCATATATTTT; CDR3aa: CASSPGQGPGNTIYF
d_gene: -; j_gene: TRBJ2-5; abundance: -; v_gene: TRBV4-2; CDR3nt: TGTGCCAGCAGCCAAGAGGGGATAATGGGACACCAAGAGACCCAGTACTTC; CDR3aa: CASSQEGIMGHQETQYF
d_gene: -; j_gene: TRBJ2-3; abundance: -; v_gene: TRBV9; CDR3nt: TGTGCCAGCAGCGTAGCTCGGGCAGTTTCCACAGATACGCAGTATTTT; CDR3aa: CASSVARAVSTDTQYF
d_gene: -; j_gene: TRBJ2-3; abundance: -; v_gene: TRBV9; CDR3nt: TGTGCCAGCAGCGTAGTTACCACAGATACGCAGTATTTT; CDR3aa: CASSVVTTDTQYF